The 22 T cell receptor beta chains below were found in one sample sequenced in a study of T cell repertoires in cytomegalovirus infection. MiXCR was run by TCRdb on the reads, yielding one entry per CDR3 protein. The sample holds about 740,000 distinct CDR3 sequences, approximately 40% seen once. The material sequenced was PBMCs. The receptors were sampled from a human donor in good health (CMV status not recorded). Some clones in this sample may be carry-over from other donors' samples.

This chain links TRBV5-5 with TRBJ2-2, with D perhaps being TRBD1 or TRBD2 (6 bases each). The V end lost 3 bases, the J end lost 4 bases, and 16 bases lay between the germline ends. Germline-derived CDR1 and CDR2 are SGHKS and YYEKEE (reference sequence). There are 16 residues in the CDR3. The CDR3 bases are TGTGCCAGCAGCTCGGGGGCAGGGGCCTTCACCGGGGAGCTGTTTTTT. It encodes CASSSGAGAFTGELFF.

The genes are TRBV28 and TRBJ2-5; TRBD1 agrees at 11 bases. The CDR3 totals 17 residues. From germline, CDR1 is MDHEN and CDR2 SYDVKM. The V segment lost 6 bases and the J segment 4 bases; nucleotides outside the gene matches: 13. The CDR3 spells CASSLLFRDRGGETQYF. The CDR3 DNA reads as TGTGCCAGCAGCTTGCTATTTAGGGACAGGGGGGGAGAGACCCAGTACTTC.

This clonotype was recorded many times. This chain uses TRBV27 with TRBJ2-1; the match to TRBD1 covers 9 bases. J was trimmed by 7 bases and V by 6 bases; bases with no gene match: 10. The germline gives CDR1 MNHEY, CDR2 SMNVEV (reference sequence). This CDR3 region has 15 residues. CDR3 protein: CASRVRDRVPNEQFF. CDR3 nucleotides: TGTGCCAGCAGAGTCCGGGACAGGGTCCCTAATGAGCAGTTCTTC.

This clonotype was detected only a few times. The chain uses TRBV7-9 and TRBJ1-4, with TRBD1 identical over 7 bases. CDR1 is SEHNR, CDR2 FQNEAQ, per germline (reference sequence). With 4 bases clipped from V and 15 bases from J, the junction kept 8 bases outside the gene matches. CDR3 length: 12 amino acids. CDR3 coding DNA: TGTGCCAGCAGCTCCCCGGGACAGTTAATGTTTTTT. This sequence encodes CASSSPGQLMFF. The whole variable domain, remainder taken from reference TRBV7-9 and TRBJ1-4, is DTGVSQNPRHKITKRGQNVTFRCDPISEHNRLYWYRQTLGQGPEFLTYFQNEAQLEKSRLLSDRFSAERPKGSFSTLEIQRTEQGDSAMYLCASSSPGQLMFFGSGTQLSVL.

The CDR3 loop is CASSPTGAGNQPQHF. DNA of the CDR3: TGTGCCAGTAGTCCGACAGGGGCGGGTAATCAGCCCCAGCATTTT. The rearrangement links TRBV19 to TRBJ1-5; 8 bases are a match to TRBD1. With V trimmed by 5 bases and J by 4 bases, 7 bases remained unmatched. In germline, CDR1 is LNHDA, CDR2 SQIVND (reference sequence). This CDR3 is 15 amino acids long.

The chain is built from TRBV12-3 or TRBV12-4 and TRBJ1-6, with unresolved D. V lost 0 bases and J 8 bases, leaving 11 bases between the germline ends. The CDR3 contains 15 residues. The CDR3 spells CASSLAGWGYSPLHF. CDR3 DNA: TGTGCCAGCAGTTTAGCGGGGTGGGGTTATTCACCCCTCCACTTT.

The chain has TRBV10-3 and TRBJ2-1; tentatively, D is TRBD1 (5 bases). The CDR3 consists of 15 residues. The germline CDR1 and CDR2 sequences are ENHRY and SYGVKD. V was shortened by 2 bases and J by 3 bases, with 11 bases between the two germline ends. CDR3 amino acids: CAISERQLNYNEQFF. CDR3 nucleotides: TGTGCCATCAGTGAGAGACAGCTTAACTACAATGAGCAGTTCTTC.

The chain couples TRBV6-1 to TRBJ2-5; 9 bases fit TRBD1. CDR1 is MNHNS and CDR2 is SASEGT in the germline V gene. The CDR3 has 15 amino acids. The V segment lost 6 bases and the J segment 3 bases; nucleotides outside the gene matches: 8. The CDR3 sequence is CASSKGDRVKETQYF. The CDR3 DNA reads as TGTGCCAGCAGCAAAGGGGACAGGGTAAAAGAGACCCAGTACTTC.

This clonotype was recorded a few times. The rearrangement joins TRBV7-2 to TRBJ2-1, with D perhaps matching TRBD2 (5 bases). CDR1 is SGHTA, CDR2 FQGNSA, per germline. This CDR3 is built from 16 residues. Trimming removed 4 bases from V and 0 bases from J, with 13 bases in between. CDR3 sequence (DNA): TGTGCCAGCAGCTGGTCGAGGGCCAGCTCCTACAATGAGCAGTTCTTC. Protein sequence: CASSWSRASSYNEQFF.

This clonotype was counted only a few times. The genes are TRBV7-2 and TRBJ2-3, with a tentative D call TRBD1 (5 bases). Germline V gives CDR1 SGHTA, CDR2 FQGNSA. The CDR3 consists of 13 residues. V shed 11 bases and J shed 3 bases, with 15 bases lying between them. DNA for the CDR3: TGTGCCGGAGCTCAGGGTGGGACAGATACGCAGTATTTT. Encoded protein: CAGAQGGTDTQYF. Supplemented by reference TRBV7-2 and TRBJ2-3, the full variable domain reads GAGVSQSPSNKVTEKGKDVELRCDPISGHTALYWYRQSLGQGLEFLIYFQGNSAPDKSGLPSDRFSAERTGGSVSTLTIQRTQQEDSAVYLCAGAQGGTDTQYFGPGTRLTVL.

This sequence joins TRBV3-1 and TRBJ1-1; weak D call: TRBD1 (5 bases). V gave up 3 bases and J gave up 4 bases, with 9 bases separating them. The CDR3 runs 13 residues. Per the germline V gene, CDR1 is LGHDT and CDR2 is YNNKEL (reference sequence). As DNA, the CDR3 is TGTGCCAGCAGCCAGCGGGGCGGCACTGAAGCTTTCTTT. It is translated as CASSQRGGTEAFF.

The rearrangement joins TRBV7-6 to TRBJ2-5; 8 nucleotides align to TRBD2. With V trimmed by 8 bases and J by 1 base, 9 bases remained unmatched. Germline CDR1 reads SGHVS; CDR2 reads FNYEAQ. The CDR3 contains 15 residues. The CDR3 bases are TGTGCCAGCGGGCGACGGGGGGGGCCCCAAGAGACCCAGTACTTC. Its protein product is CASGRRGGPQETQYF.

This clonotype occurred a few times. The chain employs TRBV7-8 and TRBJ2-4; D might be TRBD1 (6 bases). CDR3 size: 15 residues. V dropped 0 bases and J dropped 8 bases, with 14 bases sitting between them. Germline values: CDR1 SGHVS, CDR2 FQNEAQ. The DNA for the CDR3 is TGTGCCAGCAGCTTAGCGCCTCAGGGGTTGGACATTCAGTACTTC. It codes for CASSLAPQGLDIQYF.

The V and J genes are TRBV19 and TRBJ1-5, with D perhaps matching TRBD1 (5 bases). Trimming took 2 bases from V and 4 from J, leaving 12 bases between them. Germline CDR1 LNHDA, CDR2 SQIVND (reference sequence). The CDR3 sequence is 15 residues long. DNA for the CDR3: TGTGCCAGTAGTATACCGCAGGGAGGTAATCAGCCCCAGCATTTT. This encodes CASSIPQGGNQPQHF.

This rearrangement joins TRBV30 to TRBJ2-5; 9 bases are a match to TRBD1. Trimming took 2 bases from V and 5 from J; bases not matched to a gene: 9. CDR3 length: 15 residues. Germline loops: CDR1 GTSNPN, CDR2 SVGIG (reference sequence). The CDR3 DNA reads TGTGCCTGGAGTACAGGGGGCCTGGTATTGGAGACCCAGTACTTC. This codes for CAWSTGGLVLETQYF.

In its sample, this clonotype was seen a few times. The chain uses TRBV20-1 and TRBJ2-5; D is uncertain. The ends were cut back, 3 bases at V and 3 bases at J, with 8 bases in the middle. This CDR3 has 12 residues. CDR1 is DFQATT, CDR2 SNEGSKA, per germline (reference sequence). The CDR3 sequence is CSARHREETQYF. CDR3 coding DNA: TGCAGTGCTAGGCACAGAGAAGAGACCCAGTACTTC.

The J gene is TRBJ2-2, the V gene TRBV20-1, with TRBD1 matching over 8 bases. Trimming cost V 4 bases and J 3 bases; bases outside gene matches: 7. Per the germline V gene, CDR1 is DFQATT and CDR2 is SNEGSKA (reference sequence). This CDR3 is 15 amino acids long. The DNA for the CDR3 is TGCAGTGCTAAGGTCGGGACAGGAGACACCGGGGAGCTGTTTTTT. Amino acid sequence: CSAKVGTGDTGELFF.

V gene TRBV20-1 combines with J gene TRBJ2-7; D remains unclear. Trimming left V 3 bases short and J 0 bases short, with 12 bases between. The germline CDR1 and CDR2 sequences are DFQATT and SNEGSKA (reference sequence). The CDR3 consists of 14 residues. The CDR3 reads CSASSQVSSYEQYF. CDR3 bases: TGCAGTGCTAGTTCCCAGGTCAGCTCCTACGAGCAGTACTTC.

The sample holds a few counts of this clonotype. This chain uses TRBV11-2 with TRBJ2-1, with 7 bases that match TRBD2. Germline V gene lookup returns CDR1 SGHAT and CDR2 FQNNGV. The CDR3 is 16 amino acids. The V segment lost 2 bases and the J segment 2 bases; nucleotides outside the gene matches: 6. CDR3 amino acids: CASSLSGGSAYNEQFF. The CDR3 DNA reads TGTGCCAGCAGCTTATCAGGCGGGAGTGCCTACAATGAGCAGTTCTTC.

The chain carries TRBV2 and TRBJ2-3; 11 nucleotides agree with TRBD2. Germline CDR1 is SNHLY and CDR2 is FYNNEI. The CDR3 covers 15 residues. V dropped 2 bases and J dropped 3; count of bases not matched to a gene: 1. As DNA, the CDR3 is TGTGCCAGCAGTGAAACTAGCGGGAGAACAGATACGCAGTATTTT. Translation: CASSETSGRTDTQYF.

The sample holds a few counts of this clonotype. The chain links TRBV7-2 to TRBJ2-3; D may correspond to TRBD1 or TRBD2 (5 bases each). The length of the CDR3 is 14 residues. Germline V gene lookup returns CDR1 SGHTA and CDR2 FQGNSA. With 5 bases removed from V and 4 bases from J, the gap between germline ends came to 13 bases. CDR3 loop: CASSQNQGADTQYF. CDR3 sequence (DNA): TGTGCCAGCAGCCAGAATCAGGGAGCAGATACGCAGTATTTT.

The gene calls are TRBV28 and TRBJ1-1; 9 nucleotides agree with TRBD1. This CDR3 is built from 16 residues. In germline, CDR1 is MDHEN, CDR2 SYDVKM. The J segment lost 0 bases and the V segment lost 5 bases, leaving 7 bases of the junction unmatched. DNA of the CDR3: TGTGCCAGCAGTCACGGACAGGGGCGCATGAACACTGAAGCTTTCTTT. It codes for CASSHGQGRMNTEAFF. Full variable domain (outside the CDR3, taken from reference TRBV28 and TRBJ1-1): DVKVTQSSRYLVKRTGEKVFLECVQDMDHENMFWYRQDPGLGLRLIYFSYDVKMKEKGDIPEGYSVSREKKERFSLILESASTNQTSMYLCASSHGQGRMNTEAFFGQGTRLTVV.